This T cell receptor (beta chain) was sequenced for a study of read filtering for tumor transcriptome and immune sequencing. For the study at large: By R-ISS, stages I, II and III held about 8, 17 and 7 patients. Whole-transcriptome libraries were prepared after DNase treatment. Study-wide points: Dropping single-read clonotypes raised IR-seq and RNA-seq shared-clonotype correlation.

Molecular barcoded adaptors covering alpha/delta and beta/gamma chains were used on roughly 400 ng RNA. Each CDR3 protein gets one entry after TCRdb re-called the reads with MiXCR. Of over 80,000 distinct CDR3 sequences detected, approximately 13% appear once; the ten largest clones hold approximately 15%. This CDR3 is 14 amino acids long. Germline-derived CDR1 and CDR2 are SGHRS and YFSETQ. Deletions cut 1 base from V and 7 bases from J, with 12 bases between. At the time of active disease, bone marrow was collected from every patient. This clonotype was seen only a few times. Its antigen is still unknown.

V gene TRBV5-1 combines with J gene TRBJ2-4, with TRBD1 as a possible D gene (5 bases). The TCR originated in a donor at least 40 years old with multiple myeloma. Sequencing was done on a sample of a population of CD138-negative cells sorted from bone marrow. The CDR3 region is CASSLSRVTNIQYF. In DNA, the CDR3 is TGCGCCAGCAGCTTGAGCAGGGTGACCAACATTCAGTACTTC.